The following is a TCR beta chain sequence with its context. Its specificity is not known. The data originate from a study of radiotherapy plus CTLA-4 blockade in lung cancer. Turning to the study itself: Patients showed objective responses in roughly 19% of cases and disease control in roughly 30%. General observations from the study: Together with interferon-beta, which increased in serum after radiation, early dynamic changes in blood T cell clones were reportedly the best predictors of response.

Libraries were prepared by immunoSEQ multiplex PCR; TCRdb keeps only in-frame clonotypes and omits some of them. Seen here are roughly 120,000 clones, over 65% observed once, and the top ten hold less than 4%. This CDR3 has 17 residues. Trimming removed 6 bases at V and 2 bases at J, with 20 bases between. Germline CDR1 and CDR2: KGHSH and LQKENI. This material consisted of peripheral blood, taken from a patient treated with radiotherapy plus ipilimumab. J is TRBJ2-1 and V is TRBV18; no definite D call. The sequence was collected from a human donor with non-small cell lung cancer that progressed on radiotherapy plus ipilimumab. Some clones in this sample may be carry-over from other donors' samples. As DNA, the CDR3 is TGTGCCAGCTCGCCGGCCCTGGGCCCGTCACCCTACAATGAGCAGTTCTTC. Its translation: CASSPALGPSPYNEQFF.